A selection of T cell receptor beta chains follows, all from one sample in a study of blood T cell dynamics during melanoma immunotherapy. Clones were sequenced by immunoSEQ multiplex PCR, and TCRdb holds only the in-frame ones, with some missing. The table shows 9,900 or so clones, with approximately 83% occurring only once. Specimen: blood, collected from a patient treated with checkpoint blockade. The source is a human donor with melanoma. The CDR3 runs from the conserved cysteine through the conserved F or W. Each record gives: V gene, J gene, D gene, clone size, CDR3 protein, CDR3 DNA. The D gene is left open where the match is weak. Part of the rows lack a size; the others show once, few, many or a class for expanded clones.

v_call: TRBV7-3; j_call: TRBJ2-2; d_call: NA; clone_size: NA; cdr3_aa: CASSLSVRGGTGELFF; cdr3_nt: TGTGCCAGCAGCTTAAGTGTGAGGGGAGGTACCGGGGAGCTGTTTTTT
v_call: TRBV5-1; j_call: TRBJ2-5; d_call: NA; clone_size: NA; cdr3_aa: CASSWTGRGVQETQYF; cdr3_nt: TGCGCCAGCAGCTGGACAGGACGCGGGGTCCAAGAGACCCAGTACTTC
v_call: TRBV2; j_call: TRBJ1-2; d_call: TRBD1; clone_size: NA; cdr3_aa: CASRAGQLNYGYTF; cdr3_nt: TGTGCCAGCAGAGCGGGACAGCTTAACTATGGCTACACCTTC
v_call: TRBV10-2; j_call: TRBJ1-3; d_call: TRBD1; clone_size: NA; cdr3_aa: CASSDRTGGRSGNTIYF; cdr3_nt: TGCGCCAGCAGTGACAGGACAGGGGGCCGCTCTGGAAACACCATATATTTT
v_call: TRBV7-2; j_call: TRBJ2-2; d_call: TRBD2; clone_size: NA; cdr3_aa: CASSLTSGGLNTGELFF; cdr3_nt: TGTGCCAGCAGCTTAACTAGCGGGGGGCTGAACACCGGGGAGCTGTTTTTT
v_call: TRBV19; j_call: TRBJ2-4; d_call: NA; clone_size: NA; cdr3_aa: CASSIGPGMDIQYF; cdr3_nt: TGTGCCAGTAGTATAGGCCCGGGGATGGACATTCAGTACTTC
v_call: TRBV5-4; j_call: TRBJ2-1; d_call: NA; clone_size: once; cdr3_aa: CASRKDSTWEQFF; cdr3_nt: TGTGCCAGTAGGAAAGACTCGACTTGGGAGCAGTTCTTC
v_call: TRBV5-4; j_call: TRBJ2-7; d_call: TRBD1; clone_size: NA; cdr3_aa: CASSLEGADEQYF; cdr3_nt: TGTGCCAGCAGCTTGGAGGGGGCAGACGAGCAGTACTTC
v_call: TRBV5-1; j_call: TRBJ1-2; d_call: NA; clone_size: NA; cdr3_aa: CASSLTSADYTF; cdr3_nt: TGCGCCAGCAGCTTAACGTCCGCCGACTACACCTTC
v_call: TRBV10-2; j_call: TRBJ1-2; d_call: NA; clone_size: NA; cdr3_aa: CASSESTQSYGYTF; cdr3_nt: TGCGCCAGCAGTGAGTCGACACAGAGCTATGGCTACACCTTC
v_call: TRBV5-5; j_call: TRBJ2-3; d_call: NA; clone_size: NA; cdr3_aa: CASSLTTGTWGIDTQYF; cdr3_nt: TGTGCCAGCAGCTTGACCACGGGGACATGGGGCATAGATACGCAGTATTTT
v_call: TRBV6-6; j_call: TRBJ1-1; d_call: NA; clone_size: once; cdr3_aa: CASFDWGGPATEAFF; cdr3_nt: TGTGCCAGCTTTGACTGGGGGGGCCCCGCCACTGAAGCTTTCTTT